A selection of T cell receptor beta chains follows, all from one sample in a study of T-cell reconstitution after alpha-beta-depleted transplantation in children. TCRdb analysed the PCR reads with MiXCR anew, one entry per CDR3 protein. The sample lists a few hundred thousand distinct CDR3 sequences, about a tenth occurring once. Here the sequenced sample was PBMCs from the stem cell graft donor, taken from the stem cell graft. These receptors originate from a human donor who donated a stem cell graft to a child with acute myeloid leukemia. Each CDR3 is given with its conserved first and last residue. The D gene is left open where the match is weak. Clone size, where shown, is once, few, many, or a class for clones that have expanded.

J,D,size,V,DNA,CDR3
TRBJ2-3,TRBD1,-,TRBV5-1,TGCGCCAGCTCTCCGATGACAGGGGGCAGGACAGATACGCAGTATTTT,CASSPMTGGRTDTQYF
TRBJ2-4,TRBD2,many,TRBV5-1,TGCGCCAGCAGCTTGGCCACTAGCGGGAGTGAAAACATTCAGTACTTC,CASSLATSGSENIQYF
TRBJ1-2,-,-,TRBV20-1,TGCAGTGCTAGAGTGGCTGTGCGGTGGGAAGGCTACACCTTC,CSARVAVRWEGYTF
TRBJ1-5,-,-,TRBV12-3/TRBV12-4,TGTGCCAGCAGTAGGCATGTCGGGGGCTTTAGCAATCAGCCCCAGCATTTT,CASSRHVGGFSNQPQHF
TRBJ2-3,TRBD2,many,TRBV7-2,TGTGCCAGCAGCCCCGAGGGACTAGCGGGAACAGATACGCAGTATTTT,CASSPEGLAGTDTQYF
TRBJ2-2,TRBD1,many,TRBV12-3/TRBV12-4,TGTGCCAGCAGTTCAGACAGGGCAGAGAACACCGGGGAGCTGTTTTTT,CASSSDRAENTGELFF
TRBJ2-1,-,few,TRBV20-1,TGCAGTGCTAGCTCCCAGTGGGGGGAGAACTACAATGAGCAGTTCTTC,CSASSQWGENYNEQFF
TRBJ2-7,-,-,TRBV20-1,TGCAGTGCTAGAGTCAAGGGCTCCTACGAGCAGTACTTC,CSARVKGSYEQYF
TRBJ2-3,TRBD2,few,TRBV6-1,TGTGCCAGCAGGCCTACGACTAGCGGGGGATCGGATACGCAGTATTTT,CASRPTTSGGSDTQYF
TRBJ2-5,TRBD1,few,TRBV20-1,TGCAGTGCATTACGACAGGGAGTAGGAGAGACCCAGTACTTC,CSALRQGVGETQYF
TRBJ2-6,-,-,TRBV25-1,TGTGCCAGCAGTGGACTCCAGGGCCACTCTGGGGCCAACGTCCTGACTTTC,CASSGLQGHSGANVLTF
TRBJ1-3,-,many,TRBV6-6,TGTGCCAGCAGTCAGGATGGAAACACCATATATTTT,CASSQDGNTIYF
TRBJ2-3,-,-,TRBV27,TGTGCCAGCAGTTTATCCCTTACTAACACAGATACGCAGTATTTT,CASSLSLTNTDTQYF
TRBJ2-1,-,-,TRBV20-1,TGCAGTGCTAGAGAGCGGGTGCCCCAATCGGAGCAGTTCTTC,CSARERVPQSEQFF
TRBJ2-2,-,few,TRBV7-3,TGTGCCAGCAGCTTACAGGTTAACACCGGGGAGCTGTTTTTT,CASSLQVNTGELFF
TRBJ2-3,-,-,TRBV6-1,TGTGCCAGCAGTCAACCCAGGATTTCAGATACGCAGTATTTT,CASSQPRISDTQYF